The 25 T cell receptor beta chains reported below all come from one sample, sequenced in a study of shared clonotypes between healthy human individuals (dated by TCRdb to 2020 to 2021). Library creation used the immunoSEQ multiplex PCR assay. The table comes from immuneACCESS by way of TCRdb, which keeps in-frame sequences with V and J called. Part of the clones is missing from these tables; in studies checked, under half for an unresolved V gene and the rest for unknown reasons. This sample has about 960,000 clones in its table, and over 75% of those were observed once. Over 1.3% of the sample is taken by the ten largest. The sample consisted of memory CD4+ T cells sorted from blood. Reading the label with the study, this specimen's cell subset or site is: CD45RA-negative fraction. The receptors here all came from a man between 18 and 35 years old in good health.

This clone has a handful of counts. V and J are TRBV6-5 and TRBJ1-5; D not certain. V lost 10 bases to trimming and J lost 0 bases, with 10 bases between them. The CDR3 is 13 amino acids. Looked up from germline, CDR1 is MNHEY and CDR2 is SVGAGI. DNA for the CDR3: TGTGCCAAGGAGAGTGTTAGCAATCAGCCCCAGCATTTT. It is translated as CAKESVSNQPQHF.

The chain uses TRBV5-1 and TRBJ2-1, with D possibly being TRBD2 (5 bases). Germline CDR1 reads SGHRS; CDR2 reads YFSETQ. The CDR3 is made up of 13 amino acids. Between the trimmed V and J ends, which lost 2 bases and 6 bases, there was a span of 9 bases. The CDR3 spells CASSFAGINEQFF. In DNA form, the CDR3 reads TGCGCCAGCAGCTTCGCGGGTATCAATGAGCAGTTCTTC.

Here the CDR3 DNA reads TGTGCCAGCAGCTTAGATGCCATTCATGAGCAGTTCTTC. It specifies CASSLDAIHEQFF. The chain combines TRBV11-3 with TRBJ2-1; D gene unclear. CDR1 is SGHNT and CDR2 is YENEEA in the germline V gene. The CDR3 has 13 amino acids. Between the trimmed V and J ends, which lost 0 bases and 8 bases, there was a span of 8 bases.

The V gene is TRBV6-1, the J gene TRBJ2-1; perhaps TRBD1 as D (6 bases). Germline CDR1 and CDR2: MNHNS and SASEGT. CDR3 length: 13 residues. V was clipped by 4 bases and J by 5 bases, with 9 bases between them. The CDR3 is CASSVGQNNEQFF. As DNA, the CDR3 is TGTGCCAGCAGTGTCGGACAGAACAATGAGCAGTTCTTC.

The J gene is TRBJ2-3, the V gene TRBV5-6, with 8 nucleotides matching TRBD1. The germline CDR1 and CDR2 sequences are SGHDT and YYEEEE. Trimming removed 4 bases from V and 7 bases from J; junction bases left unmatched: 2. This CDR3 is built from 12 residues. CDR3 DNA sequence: TGTGCCAGCAGCCGACAGGGGAATACGCAGTATTTT. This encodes CASSRQGNTQYF.

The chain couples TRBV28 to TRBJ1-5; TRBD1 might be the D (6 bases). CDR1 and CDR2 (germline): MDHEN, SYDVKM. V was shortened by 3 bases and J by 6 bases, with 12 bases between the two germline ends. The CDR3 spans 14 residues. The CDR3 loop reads CASSLGGVGQPQHF. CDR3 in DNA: TGTGCCAGCAGTTTGGGGGGCGTGGGTCAGCCCCAGCATTTT.

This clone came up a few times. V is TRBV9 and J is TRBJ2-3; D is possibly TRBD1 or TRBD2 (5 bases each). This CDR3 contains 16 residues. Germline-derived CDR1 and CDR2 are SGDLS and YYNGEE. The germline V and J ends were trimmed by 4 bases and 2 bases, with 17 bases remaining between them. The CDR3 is CASSRMRGALTDTQYF. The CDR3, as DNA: TGTGCCAGCAGCCGAATGAGGGGCGCTCTCACAGATACGCAGTATTTT.

The CDR3: CASSRRASYEQYF. For the CDR3, the DNA is TGTGCCAGTAGTAGAAGGGCCTCCTACGAGCAGTACTTC. The J gene is TRBJ2-7, the V gene TRBV19; D unclear. Trimming stripped 4 bases from V and 0 bases from J, with 7 bases between. CDR3 length: 13 amino acids. Germline V gene data show CDR1 as LNHDA and CDR2 as SQIVND (reference sequence).

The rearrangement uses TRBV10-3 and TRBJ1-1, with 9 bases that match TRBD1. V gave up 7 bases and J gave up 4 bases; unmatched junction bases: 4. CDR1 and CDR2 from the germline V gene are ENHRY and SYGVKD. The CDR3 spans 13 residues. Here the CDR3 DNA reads TGTGCCATCACGGACAGGGGAGGCACTGAAGCTTTCTTT. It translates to CAITDRGGTEAFF.

Here the CDR3 DNA reads TGTGCCAGCATGTCGGGAGGAGAGACCCAGTACTTC. Its translation is CASMSGGETQYF. The rearrangement joins TRBV25-1 to TRBJ2-5, with TRBD2 matching over 7 bases. The germline CDR1 and CDR2 sequences are MGHDK and SYGVNS. V lost 7 bases, J lost 4 bases, and 3 bases stayed unmatched. There are 12 residues in the CDR3.

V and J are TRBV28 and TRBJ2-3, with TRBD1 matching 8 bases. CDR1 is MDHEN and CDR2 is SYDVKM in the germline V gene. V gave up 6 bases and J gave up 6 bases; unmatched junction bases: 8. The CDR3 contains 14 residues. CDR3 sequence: CASRPRTGPDTQYF. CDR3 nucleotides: TGTGCCAGCAGACCACGGACAGGGCCGGATACGCAGTATTTT.

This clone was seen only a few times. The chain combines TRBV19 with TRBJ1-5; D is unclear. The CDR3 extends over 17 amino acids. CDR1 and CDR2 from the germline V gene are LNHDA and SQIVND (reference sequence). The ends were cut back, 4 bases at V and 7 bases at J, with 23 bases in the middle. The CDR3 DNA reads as TGTGCCAGTAGTACCATCTACGACATCGAGGCAAGGCAGCCCCAGCATTTT. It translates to CASSTIYDIEARQPQHF.

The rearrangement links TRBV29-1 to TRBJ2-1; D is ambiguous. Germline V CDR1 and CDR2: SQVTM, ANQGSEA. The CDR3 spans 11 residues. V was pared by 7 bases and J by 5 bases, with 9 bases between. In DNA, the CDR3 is TGCAGCGCTGCGAAAGACAATGAGCAGTTCTTC. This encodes CSAAKDNEQFF.

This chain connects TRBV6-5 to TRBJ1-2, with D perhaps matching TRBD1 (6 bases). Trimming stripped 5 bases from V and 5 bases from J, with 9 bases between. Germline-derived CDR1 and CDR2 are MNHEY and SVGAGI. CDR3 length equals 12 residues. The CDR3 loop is CASSQGRYGYTF. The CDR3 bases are TGTGCCAGCAGTCAGGGGCGGTATGGCTACACCTTC.

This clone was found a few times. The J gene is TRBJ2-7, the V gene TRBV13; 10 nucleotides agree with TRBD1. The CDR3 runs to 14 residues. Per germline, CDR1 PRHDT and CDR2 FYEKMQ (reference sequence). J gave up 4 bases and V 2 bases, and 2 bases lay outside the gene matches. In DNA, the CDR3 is TGTGCCAGCAGCTTAAGACAGGGGGCTTACGAGCAGTACTTC. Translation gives CASSLRQGAYEQYF.

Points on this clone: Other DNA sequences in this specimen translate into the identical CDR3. The CDR3 sequence: CASSGLNQPQHF. The CDR3 DNA follows: TGTGCCAGCAGTGGACTCAATCAGCCCCAGCATTTT. The chain employs TRBV6-1 and TRBJ1-5; no clear D gene. The V and J ends lost 4 bases and 3 bases respectively, with 4 bases between them. Germline assignment: CDR1 MNHNS and CDR2 SASEGT. CDR3 length equals 12 residues.

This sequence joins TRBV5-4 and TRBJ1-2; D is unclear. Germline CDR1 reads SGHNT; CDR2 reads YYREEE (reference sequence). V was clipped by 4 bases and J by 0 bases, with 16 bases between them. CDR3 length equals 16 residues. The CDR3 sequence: CASSARSSLTNYGYTF. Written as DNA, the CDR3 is TGTGCCAGCAGCGCAAGGTCTAGCCTTACTAACTATGGCTACACCTTC.

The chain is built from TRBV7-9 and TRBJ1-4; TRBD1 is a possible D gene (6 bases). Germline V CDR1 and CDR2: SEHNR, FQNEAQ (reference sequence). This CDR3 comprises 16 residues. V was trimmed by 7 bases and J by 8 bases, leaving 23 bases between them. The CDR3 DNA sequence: TGTGCCAGCACCCTAAGGGGGGCGGGGCCCCGGGAAAAACTGTTTTTT. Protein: CASTLRGAGPREKLFF.

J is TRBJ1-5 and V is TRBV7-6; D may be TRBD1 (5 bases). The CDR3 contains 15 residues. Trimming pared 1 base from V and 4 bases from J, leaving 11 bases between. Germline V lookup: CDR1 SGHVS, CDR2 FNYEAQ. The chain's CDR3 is CASSLVLGDNQPQHF. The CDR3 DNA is TGTGCCAGCAGCTTAGTTCTGGGGGATAATCAGCCCCAGCATTTT.

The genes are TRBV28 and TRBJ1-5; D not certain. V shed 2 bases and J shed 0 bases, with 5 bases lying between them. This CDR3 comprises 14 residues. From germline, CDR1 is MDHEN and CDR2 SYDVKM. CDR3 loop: CASSLGFSNQPQHF. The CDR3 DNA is TGTGCCAGCAGTTTAGGGTTTAGCAATCAGCCCCAGCATTTT.

The CDR3 DNA follows: TGTGCCAGTAGTCCGACCCGCAATGAGCAGTTCTTC. The encoded protein is CASSPTRNEQFF. This chain joins TRBV19 and TRBJ2-1; D is undetermined. Trimming stripped 5 bases from V and 6 bases from J, with 8 bases between. This CDR3 is built from 12 residues. CDR1 is LNHDA and CDR2 is SQIVND in the germline V gene (reference sequence).

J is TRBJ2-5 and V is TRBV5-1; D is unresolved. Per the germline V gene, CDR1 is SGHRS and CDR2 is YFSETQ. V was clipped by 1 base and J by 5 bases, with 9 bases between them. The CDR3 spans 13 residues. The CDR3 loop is CASSLLGRETQYF. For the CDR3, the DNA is TGCGCCAGCAGCTTGTTGGGTAGGGAGACCCAGTACTTC.

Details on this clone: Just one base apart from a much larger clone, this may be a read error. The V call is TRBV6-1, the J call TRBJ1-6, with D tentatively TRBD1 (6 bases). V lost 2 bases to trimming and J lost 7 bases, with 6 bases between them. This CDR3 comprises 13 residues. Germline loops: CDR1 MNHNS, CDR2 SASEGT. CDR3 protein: CASSEQGNSPLHF. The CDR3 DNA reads TGTGCCAGCAGTGAACAGGGGAATTCACCCCTCCACTTT.

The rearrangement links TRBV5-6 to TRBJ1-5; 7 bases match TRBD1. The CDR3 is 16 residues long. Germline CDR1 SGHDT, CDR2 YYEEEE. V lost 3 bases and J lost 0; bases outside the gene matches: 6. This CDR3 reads CASSSTGDFSNQPQHF. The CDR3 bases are TGTGCCAGCAGCTCAACAGGGGATTTTAGCAATCAGCCCCAGCATTTT.

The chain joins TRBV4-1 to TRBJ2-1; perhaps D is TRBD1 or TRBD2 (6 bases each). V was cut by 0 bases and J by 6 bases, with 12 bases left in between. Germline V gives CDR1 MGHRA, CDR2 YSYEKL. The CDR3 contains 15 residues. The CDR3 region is CASSQDSGARNEQFF. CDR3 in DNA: TGCGCCAGCAGCCAAGATTCGGGGGCCCGCAATGAGCAGTTCTTC.